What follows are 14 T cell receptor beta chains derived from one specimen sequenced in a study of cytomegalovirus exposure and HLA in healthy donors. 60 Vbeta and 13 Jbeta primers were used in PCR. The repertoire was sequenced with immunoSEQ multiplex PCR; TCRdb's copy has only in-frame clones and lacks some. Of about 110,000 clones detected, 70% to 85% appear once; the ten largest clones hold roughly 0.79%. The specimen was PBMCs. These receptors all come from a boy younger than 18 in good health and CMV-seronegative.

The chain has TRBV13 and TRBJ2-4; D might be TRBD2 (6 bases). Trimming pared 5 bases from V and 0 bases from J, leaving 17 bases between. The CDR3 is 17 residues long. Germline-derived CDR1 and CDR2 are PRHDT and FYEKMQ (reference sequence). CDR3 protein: CASSRSGSGVAKNIQYF. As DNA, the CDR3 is TGTGCCAGCAGCCGCTCCGGGAGCGGTGTAGCCAAAAACATTCAGTACTTC. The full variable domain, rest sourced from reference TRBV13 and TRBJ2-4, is AAGVIQSPRHLIKEKRETATLKCYPIPRHDTVYWYQQGPGQDPQFLISFYEKMQSDKGSIPDRFSAQQFSDYHSELNMSSLELGDSALYFCASSRSGSGVAKNIQYFGAGTRLSVL.

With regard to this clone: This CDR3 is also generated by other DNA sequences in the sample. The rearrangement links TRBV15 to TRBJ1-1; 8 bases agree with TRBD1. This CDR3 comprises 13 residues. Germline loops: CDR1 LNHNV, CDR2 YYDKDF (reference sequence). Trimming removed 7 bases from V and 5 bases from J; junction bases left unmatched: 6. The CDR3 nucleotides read TGTGCCACCAACCAGGGGGCTCGGACTGAAGCTTTCTTT. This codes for CATNQGARTEAFF.

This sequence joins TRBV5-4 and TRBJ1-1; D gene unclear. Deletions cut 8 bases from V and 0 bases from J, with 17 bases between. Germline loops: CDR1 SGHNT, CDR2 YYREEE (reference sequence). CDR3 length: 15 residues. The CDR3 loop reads CASQLTTGMNTEAFF. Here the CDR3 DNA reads TGTGCCAGTCAACTGACGACGGGGATGAACACTGAAGCTTTCTTT.

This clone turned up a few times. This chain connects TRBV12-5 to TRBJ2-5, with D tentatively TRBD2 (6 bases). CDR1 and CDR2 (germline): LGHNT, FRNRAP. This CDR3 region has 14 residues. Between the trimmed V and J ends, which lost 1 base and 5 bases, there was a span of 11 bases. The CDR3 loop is CASGLDRGVETQYF. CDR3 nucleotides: TGTGCTAGTGGTTTGGATCGCGGGGTCGAGACCCAGTACTTC.

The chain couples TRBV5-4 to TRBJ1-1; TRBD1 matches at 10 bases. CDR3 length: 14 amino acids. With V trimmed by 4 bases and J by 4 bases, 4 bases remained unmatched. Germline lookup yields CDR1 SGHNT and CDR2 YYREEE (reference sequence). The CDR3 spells CASSTRTGGTEAFF. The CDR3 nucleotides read TGTGCCAGCAGCACCAGGACAGGGGGCACTGAAGCTTTCTTT.

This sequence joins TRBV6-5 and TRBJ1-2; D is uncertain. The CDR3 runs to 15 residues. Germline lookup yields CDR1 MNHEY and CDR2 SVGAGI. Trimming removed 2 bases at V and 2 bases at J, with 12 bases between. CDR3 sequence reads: CASSYGGIGNYGYTF. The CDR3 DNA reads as TGTGCCAGCAGTTACGGAGGGATCGGGAACTATGGCTACACCTTC.

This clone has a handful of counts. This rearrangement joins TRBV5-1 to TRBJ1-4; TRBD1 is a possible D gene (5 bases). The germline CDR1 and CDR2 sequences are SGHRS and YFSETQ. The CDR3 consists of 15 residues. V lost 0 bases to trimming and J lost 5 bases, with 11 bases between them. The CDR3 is CASSLVGQINEKLFF. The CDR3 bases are TGCGCCAGCAGCTTGGTGGGGCAGATCAATGAAAAACTGTTTTTT.

CDR3 loop: CASSLGQWNTEAFF. CDR3 in DNA: TGTGCCAGCAGCTTAGGGCAGTGGAACACTGAAGCTTTCTTT. V gene TRBV11-3 combines with J gene TRBJ1-1; D uncertain. The V end was cut by 1 base, the J end by 1 base, with 7 bases between. Germline assignment: CDR1 SGHNT and CDR2 YENEEA. This CDR3 has 14 residues.

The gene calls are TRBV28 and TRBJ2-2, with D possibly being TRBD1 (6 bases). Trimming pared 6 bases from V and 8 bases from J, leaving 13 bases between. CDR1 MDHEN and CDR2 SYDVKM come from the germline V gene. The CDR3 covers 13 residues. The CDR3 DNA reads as TGTGCCAGCAGCTACAGGGCGCCGGGGGAGCTGTTTTTT. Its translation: CASSYRAPGELFF.

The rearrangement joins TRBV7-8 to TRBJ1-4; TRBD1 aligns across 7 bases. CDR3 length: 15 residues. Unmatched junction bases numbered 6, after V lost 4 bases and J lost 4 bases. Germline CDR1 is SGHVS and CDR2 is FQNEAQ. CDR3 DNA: TGTGCCAGCAGCTCCAGACAGGGCCTTAATGAAAAACTGTTTTTT. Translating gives CASSSRQGLNEKLFF. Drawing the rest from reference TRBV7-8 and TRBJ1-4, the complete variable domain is GAGVSQSPRYKVAKRGQDVALRCDPISGHVSLFWYQQALGQGPEFLTYFQNEAQLDKSGLPSDRFFAERPEGSVSTLKIQRTQQEDSAVYLCASSSRQGLNEKLFFGSGTQLSVL.

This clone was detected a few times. The CDR3 region is CASSFDSPYEQYF. Written as DNA, the CDR3 is TGTGCCAGCAGCTTCGACAGTCCCTACGAGCAGTACTTC. The rearrangement links TRBV11-2 to TRBJ2-7, with a possible D match to TRBD1 (5 bases). This CDR3 comprises 13 residues. V was clipped by 3 bases and J by 2 bases, with 8 bases between them. Germline V gene data show CDR1 as SGHAT and CDR2 as FQNNGV.

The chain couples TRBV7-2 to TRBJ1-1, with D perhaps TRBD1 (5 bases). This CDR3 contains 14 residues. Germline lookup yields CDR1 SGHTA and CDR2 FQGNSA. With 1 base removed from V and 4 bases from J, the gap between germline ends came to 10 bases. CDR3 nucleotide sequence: TGTGCCAGCAGCTTAGGCGGGGGATTCACTGAAGCTTTCTTT. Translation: CASSLGGGFTEAFF.

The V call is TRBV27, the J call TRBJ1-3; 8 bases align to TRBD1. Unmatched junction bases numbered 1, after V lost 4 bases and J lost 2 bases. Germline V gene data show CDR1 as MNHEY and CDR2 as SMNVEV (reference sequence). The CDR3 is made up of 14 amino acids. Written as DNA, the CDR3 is TGTGCCAGCAGTTCGACAGGGGCTGGAAACACCATATATTTT. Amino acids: CASSSTGAGNTIYF.

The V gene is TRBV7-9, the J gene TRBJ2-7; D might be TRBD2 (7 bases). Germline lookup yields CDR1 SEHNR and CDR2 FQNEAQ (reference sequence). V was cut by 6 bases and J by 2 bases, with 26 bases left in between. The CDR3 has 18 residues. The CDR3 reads CASSPLGGVREPAYEQYF. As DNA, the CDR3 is TGTGCCAGCAGTCCCCTAGGGGGGGTGCGGGAGCCCGCCTACGAGCAGTACTTC.